This record looks at one T cell receptor beta chain sequence and its context. In its sample, this clone was seen a few times. Its antigen target is currently unknown. Nothing much larger sits one base from this clone, and base qualities are not available. Libraries were constructed by the immunoSEQ multiplex PCR assay. The multiplex PCR relied on a mix of 60 forward primers for TCR Vbeta segments and 13 reverse primers for TCR Jbeta segments. The CDR3 region of rearranged TCR beta genes was amplified from genomic DNA by a multiplex PCR assay. The Illumina HiSeq System was used to sequence the amplified TCR beta libraries as 87-base-pair reads. For the original study's pipeline: Across the roughly 670 repertoires, a later analysis counted 75 million to 90 million unique TCR beta chains, approximately 12 million of which were shared by at least two donors. Raw reads were error-corrected and collapsed into unique sequences with a nearest-neighbor algorithm that merged closely related sequences to remove PCR and sequencing errors. Alignment of CDR3 sequences to IMGT reference sequences was used to assign V, D and J gene segments. For a sequence to be retained, a match of at least six nucleotides was required to both a V gene segment and a J gene segment. Rearrangements were classified as productive when the CDR3 lacked stop codons and remained in frame with V and J, and all other rearrangements were classified as non-productive. Following IMGT convention, CDR3 was defined as the stretch from the second conserved V-encoded cysteine to the conserved J-encoded phenylalanine. The earlier analysis of about 530 of the donors excluded any sequence lacking an unambiguous match to a single V gene segment. In an earlier analysis of 587 of the donors, a V segment was called functional when productive rearrangements were above 56.7%, and segregating when the standard deviation between donors exceeded 5%. A statistical classification framework was developed to diagnose cytomegalovirus status using the catalog of TCR beta chain sequences. In a later analysis, V and J genes were assigned by comparing TCR nucleotide sequences against IMGT/GENE-DB human TR gene sequences. A later analysis assigned CDR3 sequences and most-parsimonious VDJ recombination scenarios with the TCRdist pipeline. In a later analysis, every TCR beta chain was defined by the combination of its CDR3 amino acid sequence and its V-gene family, and reads without a unique V-gene family were dropped. A later analysis removed 450 to 600 highly shared, low-generation-probability nucleotide sequences to deal with suspected cross-contamination and a sequencing artifact. In a later analysis, a clonal expansion index for each public chain was calculated from normalized within-repertoire ranks of inferred template counts. Generation probabilities in a later analysis came from a VDJ recombination model fitted to out-of-frame rearrangements, and those results were checked against IGoR. In a later analysis, hypergeometric tests were used to score TCR-TCR, TCR-HLA and TCR-CMV co-occurrence, with a repertoire-size bias correction applied to TCR pairs. False discovery rates were estimated in a later analysis by permuting HLA or CMV assignments 20 times. In a later analysis, co-occurring TCRs were grouped using DBSCAN, with TCRdist sequence similarity added in when clustering inside HLA-allele-positive subsets. Co-occurrence clustering excluded repertoires with fewer than 30,000 or more than 120,000 public chains, plus five with anomalous nucleotide sharing. The table was pulled from immuneACCESS by TCRdb, which kept in-frame rearrangements only. Such tables lose some clones; where checked, under half of the loss comes from unresolved V genes, and the rest has no known cause. V and J calls and clone size are as listed in that table; D and trimming were resolved from the DNA. This sample comprises about 200,000 clones, about 80% of them detected only once. The leading ten clones occupy 0.9% to 1.2% of the sample.

The sample comes from a study of cytomegalovirus exposure and HLA in healthy donors (TCRdb year 2017). Study-wide context: In an earlier analysis of about 560 of the donors, 276 Gb of sequence data and 100 million or so unique TCR beta sequences from about 180 million T cells were reported. Rather than using new phenotypic data, the later analysis identified candidate immune exposures from TCR beta sequences and from how often those sequences occurred across donors. To decide whether each TCR beta V gene segment behaved as functional or pseudogenic, an earlier analysis of nearly 600 of the donors relied on high-throughput TCR beta sequencing. Among several hundred genotyped donors of the cohort, an average of about 240,000 unique TCR beta nucleotide sequences was sequenced per donor, of which about 19% were non-productive. Both class I and class II loci were covered by HLA typing, at four-digit resolution. Of the roughly 410 genotyped donors, 81% were placed in the genetic ancestry cluster associated with self-reported Caucasian donors. To predict cytomegalovirus infection status, the study combined high-throughput TCR immunosequencing, statistical association of individual TCRs with disease status, and machine learning. Donor age, sex, ethnicity and CMV serostatus were collected together with the repertoire data. A separate validation cohort of over a hundred different subjects was used in addition to the approximately 610-subject first cohort. An early release covering 550 to 700 HLA-typed donors comprised approximately 290 gigabases of sequencing data and around 86 million unique TCR sequences. Typing coverage varied by locus: about 629-630 donors for A, B, C, DRB1 and DQB1; under 550 for DQA1; around 570 for DPA1; approximately 490 for DPB1. A later genetic analysis took genome-wide SNP genotypes for about three fifths of the 666 donors and used that subset as a discovery cohort. A later analysis re-examined previously published TCR beta repertoires from several hundred donors and added high-resolution HLA genotyping to investigate patterns of TCR occurrence. A handful of DR-DQ haplotypes were handled as single units for association and clustering because linkage in the cohort was strong. The study was designed to test whether signatures of past pathogen exposure could be identified by cataloging public T cell receptors. The study used immunosequencing to profile the T cell repertoires of 666 subjects and linked those repertoires to cytomegalovirus serostatus. All discovery cohort repertoires had been generated on a single sequencing platform. General findings and caveats noted by the study authors: In a later genetic analysis, fewer N-insertions in productive TCRs were reported among donors in an Asian-associated ancestry cluster than the roughly 700-donor mean. The cohort was sequenced for TCR beta chains only, and without alpha or paired-chain data the features that could be detected were limited. V-gene and J-gene trimming of TCR beta chains was associated with a missense DCLRE1C variant in a later genetic analysis, and the association was replicated in an independent cohort. A cluster of highly shared sequence variants was judged likely to be a technical artifact of the sequencing pipeline. When HLA alleles, especially DR and DQ, strongly co-occurred, TCR associations were difficult to assign to individual alleles. The study gave a list of under 200 TCR beta chains associated with cytomegalovirus. According to a later analysis, TCR association rates differed among HLA loci, with DRB1 alleles showing the most associated TCRs and HLA-C alleles showing the fewest. Because HLA typing was missing for some donors at each locus, association tests included only the typed subset. Specific HLA alleles were associated with roughly 16,000 TCR beta sequences at a false discovery rate of 0.05 in a later analysis. Immune exposure information for the cohort was limited to CMV serostatus. A further reported finding was that TCR beta sequences accurately predicted the HLA-A and HLA-B alleles for most subjects in the first cohort. The classifier was reported to diagnose cytomegalovirus status with high specificity and sensitivity in both the original and validation cohorts. Presence/absence analyses assumed roughly uniform sequencing depth across donors, an assumption that may not hold. Linkage disequilibrium might explain the correlated functional status among segregating V segments, but an unknown experimental factor could not be excluded. Across donors, most TCR sequences were observed very rarely, whereas some public TCRs were present in many individuals. Broadly in line with IMGT annotations, most TCR beta V segments showed up in productive rearrangements about 87% or about 30% of the time in an earlier analysis of approximately 640 of the donors. A later analysis found that most CMV-associated TCR beta chains appeared HLA-restricted, with HLA associations seemingly driven largely by CMV exposure. Some IMGT-functional V segments, including TRBV6-2 and TRBV6-3, could not be told apart with the 87-base-pair reads, so those segments were excluded. In a later analysis, HLA-associated TCR beta chains showed more clonal expansion and lower generation probabilities than non-associated chains that were equally common. In vitro tests confirmed that three of the cytomegalovirus-associated TCR beta chains recognize cytomegalovirus antigens. A later analysis reported that several top co-occurrence clusters appeared linked to parvovirus B19, influenza, CMV and Epstein-Barr virus. It was suggested by the authors that the approach could potentially be generalized to other disease states and immunological phenotypes. Because counts were too low, some 17 rarely observed V segments, including chromosome 9 orphons, were excluded from the earlier analysis of several hundred of the donors.

The cohort comprised 670 or so healthy bone marrow donors. At the time of sampling, every cohort member was nominally healthy, though immune exposures that went unrecorded were likely present. The donor was CMV seronegative and belonged to the group of over 300 seronegative cohort members. Every donor gave a peripheral blood sample, and the peripheral blood mononuclear cells from that sample were used for TCR beta sequencing. Genomic DNA was extracted from the blood cell samples with the Qiagen DNeasy Blood Extraction Kit. For CDR1 and CDR2, the germline V gene (reference sequence) lists LNHDA and SQIVND. The CDR3 starts with the cysteine, ends with the phenylalanine, and has 13 residues. CDR3 DNA only is kept here, 39 bases in frame from base 1. V lost 0 bases and J lost 6 bases; the stretch between them is 5 bases long.

The receptor's source is a woman between 35 and 50 years old in good health and CMV-seronegative. The sequence is built from TRBV19 and TRBJ2-2, with the D gene uncertain. Material for sequencing was PBMCs. The DNA is TGTGCCAGTAGTATAGACTTCTCCGGGGAGCTGTTTTTT. Translated, it reads CASSIDFSGELFF.